The 15 T cell receptor beta chains reported below all come from one sample, sequenced in a study of shared T cell receptors in the human thymus (dated by TCRdb to 2020 to 2023). Library generation was performed with the immunoSEQ multiplex PCR assay. TCRdb re-hosts the immuneACCESS table, in-frame sequences only. Its copies lack some clones; in the studies checked, an unresolved V gene accounts for under half of them, and the cause for the rest is not known. The sample data list about 400,000 clones, and roughly 94% of these were observed just once. The ten largest account for roughly 0.02% of the sample. The sequenced material came from thymocytes. The receptors were sampled from a human donor.

This sequence joins TRBV5-1 and TRBJ2-3, with D perhaps TRBD1 (6 bases). The CDR3 length is 14 residues. Germline V lookup: CDR1 SGHRS, CDR2 YFSETQ. Trimming cost V 5 bases and J 2 bases, with 12 bases left between them. The CDR3 loop is CASRVGGHTDTQYF. Here the CDR3 DNA reads TGCGCCAGCAGAGTAGGGGGACACACAGATACGCAGTATTTT.

The chain links TRBV28 to TRBJ1-5, with D maybe TRBD1 (6 bases). This CDR3 is 18 amino acids long. Per germline, CDR1 MDHEN and CDR2 SYDVKM. With 0 bases removed from V and 2 bases from J, the gap between germline ends came to 17 bases. In DNA, the CDR3 is TGTGCCAGCAGTTTATGGACAGGTATCGAGTTTGGCAATCAGCCCCAGCATTTT. Translation gives CASSLWTGIEFGNQPQHF. Combining the CDR3 with reference TRBV28 and TRBJ1-5 gives the whole variable domain DVKVTQSSRYLVKRTGEKVFLECVQDMDHENMFWYRQDPGLGLRLIYFSYDVKMKEKGDIPEGYSVSREKKERFSLILESASTNQTSMYLCASSLWTGIEFGNQPQHFGDGTRLSIL.

V is TRBV28 and J is TRBJ2-1; a possible D gene is TRBD2 (6 bases). CDR1 and CDR2 from the germline V gene are MDHEN and SYDVKM. The V and J ends lost 6 bases and 8 bases respectively, with 20 bases between them. This CDR3 has 15 amino acids. In DNA form, the CDR3 reads TGTGCCAGCAGGGGTCGGGACTCGCGGGACCATGAGCAGTTCTTC. Its translation: CASRGRDSRDHEQFF.

This rearrangement joins TRBV28 to TRBJ2-7; 12 nucleotides agree with TRBD2. Looked up from germline, CDR1 is MDHEN and CDR2 is SYDVKM. With 6 bases clipped from V and 5 bases from J, the junction kept 17 bases outside the gene matches. CDR3 length: 18 amino acids. The CDR3 DNA is TGTGCCAGCAGCCCCGAGCTAGCGGGAGGGCCGAGGAGGGACGAGCAGTACTTC. Protein: CASSPELAGGPRRDEQYF.

The chain uses TRBV7-3 and TRBJ2-1, with TRBD2 matching over 11 bases. This CDR3 is 16 amino acids long. From germline, CDR1 is SGHTA and CDR2 FQGTGA. The V and J ends lost 0 bases and 7 bases, in that order; junction bases with no gene match: 5. The CDR3 sequence is CASSLTLIAGGNEQFF. The CDR3 nucleotides are TGTGCCAGCAGCTTAACGTTAATAGCGGGAGGGAATGAGCAGTTCTTC.

The chain joins TRBV6-6 to TRBJ2-1; the match to TRBD2 covers 11 bases. J gave up 8 bases and V 5 bases, and 11 bases lay outside the gene matches. CDR1 is MNHNY, CDR2 SVGAGI, per germline (reference sequence). CDR3 length equals 16 residues. Here the CDR3 DNA reads TGTGCCAGCAGTCCCACTACTAGCGGGAGTTCGGATGAGCAGTTCTTC. Amino acids: CASSPTTSGSSDEQFF.

The chain has TRBV12-5 and TRBJ1-2, with 8 bases matching TRBD1. The germline gives CDR1 LGHNT, CDR2 FRNRAP. The CDR3 consists of 12 residues. The J segment lost 7 bases and the V segment lost 5 bases, leaving 3 bases of the junction unmatched. The CDR3 protein is CASGKGQGGYTF. The DNA of the CDR3 is TGTGCTAGTGGTAAAGGACAGGGTGGCTACACCTTC.

The chain joins TRBV5-5 to TRBJ1-5; D is uncertain. Germline values: CDR1 SGHKS, CDR2 YYEKEE (reference sequence). V gave up 4 bases and J gave up 0 bases, with 14 bases separating them. CDR3 size: 16 residues. The CDR3, as DNA: TGTGCCAGCAGCCCGTTCCCTTCCAATAGCAATCAGCCCCAGCATTTT. This codes for CASSPFPSNSNQPQHF.

The chain couples TRBV7-9 to TRBJ2-2; possible D gene TRBD1, 6 bases. CDR1 is SEHNR, CDR2 FQNEAQ, per germline (reference sequence). CDR3 length equals 15 residues. V lost 5 bases to trimming and J lost 0 bases, with 10 bases between them. Here the CDR3 DNA reads TGTGCCAGCAGCCTGGGACACTCGAACACCGGGGAGCTGTTTTTT. This translates into CASSLGHSNTGELFF. The full variable domain, completed using reference TRBV7-9 and TRBJ2-2, is DTGVSQNPRHKITKRGQNVTFRCDPISEHNRLYWYRQTLGQGPEFLTYFQNEAQLEKSRLLSDRFSAERPKGSFSTLEIQRTEQGDSAMYLCASSLGHSNTGELFFGEGSRLTVL.

This sequence joins TRBV5-1 and TRBJ2-3; D possibly uses TRBD1 or TRBD2 (5 bases each). Trimming removed 5 bases at V and 4 bases at J, with 29 bases between. The CDR3 is made up of 19 amino acids. In germline, CDR1 is SGHRS, CDR2 YFSETQ. The DNA for the CDR3 is TGCGCCAGCAGTCCTGGGTTTCCCCTAGAGGGGAGAGGCCCAGATACGCAGTATTTT. Amino acids: CASSPGFPLEGRGPDTQYF. Combining the CDR3 with reference TRBV5-1 and TRBJ2-3 gives the whole variable domain KAGVTQTPRYLIKTRGQQVTLSCSPISGHRSVSWYQQTPGQGLQFLFEYFSETQRNKGNFPGRFSGRQFSNSRSEMNVSTLELGDSALYLCASSPGFPLEGRGPDTQYFGPGTRLTVL.

This sequence joins TRBV28 and TRBJ2-1; 11 nucleotides line up with TRBD1. The CDR3 is 15 residues long. Losses at the gene ends were 5 bases for V and 6 bases for J; bases not matched to a gene: 6. CDR1 MDHEN and CDR2 SYDVKM come from the germline V gene. For the CDR3, the DNA is TGTGCCAGCAGTGCGGACAGGGGGCTCAGCAATGAGCAGTTCTTC. It is translated as CASSADRGLSNEQFF.

This chain connects TRBV5-4 to TRBJ2-5; maybe TRBD2 (6 bases). The CDR3 sequence is 17 residues long. V was trimmed by 3 bases and J by 1 base, leaving 19 bases between them. The germline CDR1 and CDR2 sequences are SGHNT and YYREEE (reference sequence). The CDR3 DNA reads as TGTGCCAGCAGCTCCCCGGCTCACACGGAGGGCCAAGAGACCCAGTACTTC. It specifies CASSSPAHTEGQETQYF. Looking up the rest from reference TRBV5-4 and TRBJ2-5 gives the full variable domain: ETGVTQSPTHLIKTRGQQVTLRCSSQSGHNTVSWYQQALGQGPQFIFQYYREEENGRGNFPPRFSGLQFPNYSSELNVNALELDDSALYLCASSSPAHTEGQETQYFGPGTRLLVL.

The chain combines TRBV6-5 with TRBJ2-7; the match to TRBD1 covers 10 bases. The CDR3 length is 16 residues. V gave up 0 bases and J gave up 7 bases; unmatched junction bases: 9. Germline V CDR1 and CDR2: MNHEY, SVGAGI. As DNA, the CDR3 is TGTGCCAGCAGTTACTCGGACGGGACAGGGGTAGGGGAGCAGTACTTC. The encoded protein is CASSYSDGTGVGEQYF.

This clone turned up a few times. DNA for the CDR3: TGTGCCAGCAGTTCCCGAGCGGGAGGGCCGAATGAGCAGTTCTTC. It encodes CASSSRAGGPNEQFF. The V and J genes are TRBV28 and TRBJ2-1; TRBD2 agrees at 10 bases. Per germline, CDR1 MDHEN and CDR2 SYDVKM. With V trimmed by 4 bases and J by 7 bases, 7 bases remained unmatched. The CDR3 sequence is 15 residues long.

The rearrangement joins TRBV14 to TRBJ1-1, with D unresolved. This CDR3 contains 16 residues. Germline V gene data show CDR1 as SGHDN and CDR2 as FVKESK. V gave up 2 bases and J gave up 0 bases, with 13 bases separating them. The DNA for the CDR3 is TGTGCCAGCAGCCAAACTCCCCGGGGATTGAACACTGAAGCTTTCTTT. As protein: CASSQTPRGLNTEAFF.